These 29 T cell receptor beta chains were sequenced from one sample in a study of cytomegalovirus exposure and HLA in healthy donors. PCR was performed using 60 Vbeta and 13 Jbeta primers. Data came from immunoSEQ multiplex PCR; TCRdb stores just in-frame clones and leaves some out. The data hold under 200,000 clones, with approximately 71% observed a single time. Sequencing used PBMCs. Every receptor here comes from a man aged 50 to 59 in good health and CMV-seronegative.

The chain links TRBV7-2 to TRBJ1-1, with no clear D. The V gene's germline CDR1 is SGHTA and CDR2 FQGNSA. The CDR3 extends over 13 amino acids. The ends were cut back, 4 bases at V and 3 bases at J, with 9 bases in the middle. The CDR3 sequence: CASSSQVDTEAFF. The DNA for the CDR3 is TGTGCCAGCAGCTCCCAGGTAGACACTGAAGCTTTCTTT.

This clone has more than one count but fewer than ten. The CDR3 DNA is TGCGCCAGCAGCCCCGGAGACGTAGATCAGCCCCAGCATTTT. It translates to CASSPGDVDQPQHF. V and J are TRBV5-1 and TRBJ1-5; D is unresolved. CDR3 length equals 14 residues. V was trimmed by 4 bases and J by 5 bases, leaving 13 bases between them. Germline CDR1 is SGHRS and CDR2 is YFSETQ.

The CDR3 loop is CASSSREGRTSGNTIYF. CDR3 DNA sequence: TGTGCCAGCAGCTCGCGGGAAGGACGGACCTCTGGAAACACCATATATTTT. This rearrangement joins TRBV7-8 to TRBJ1-3; D is unresolved. The CDR3 covers 17 residues. Between the trimmed V and J ends, which lost 4 bases and 0 bases, there was a span of 16 bases. Germline loops: CDR1 SGHVS, CDR2 FQNEAQ.

This rearrangement joins TRBV9 to TRBJ2-2; D uncertain. The CDR3 length is 14 residues. The V and J ends lost 4 bases and 3 bases respectively, with 10 bases between them. CDR1 is SGDLS, CDR2 YYNGEE, per germline. CDR3 region: CASSTQRYTGELFF. CDR3 DNA: TGTGCCAGCAGCACGCAACGGTACACCGGGGAGCTGTTTTTT.

This chain joins TRBV7-2 and TRBJ1-5; the D is unclear. The V gene's germline CDR1 is SGHTA and CDR2 FQGNSA. Trimming cost V 5 bases and J 2 bases, with 10 bases left between them. The CDR3 totals 14 residues. CDR3 coding DNA: TGTGCCAGCAGCCAAACAGAGCGCAATCAGCCCCAGCATTTT. This gives the protein CASSQTERNQPQHF.

This chain links TRBV28 with TRBJ2-7; D is possibly TRBD1 (5 bases). CDR1 MDHEN and CDR2 SYDVKM come from the germline V gene. This CDR3 has 11 residues. Trimming took 8 bases from V and 1 from J, leaving 6 bases between them. This chain's CDR3 is CASGASYEQYF. The CDR3 nucleotides are TGTGCCAGCGGGGCGTCCTACGAGCAGTACTTC.

The genes are TRBV28 and TRBJ2-2; tentatively, D is TRBD2 (6 bases). The V gene's germline CDR1 is MDHEN and CDR2 SYDVKM. V was cut by 6 bases and J by 6 bases, with 11 bases left in between. CDR3 length: 13 amino acids. Here the CDR3 DNA reads TGTGCCAGCAGGGCGGGGATCCCCGGGGAGCTGTTTTTT. Translated, it gives CASRAGIPGELFF.

This chain connects TRBV7-6 to TRBJ1-4; D unresolved. The CDR3 is 15 amino acids. The germline gives CDR1 SGHVS, CDR2 FNYEAQ. Trimming stripped 5 bases from V and 8 bases from J, with 18 bases between. The CDR3 DNA sequence: TGTGCCAGCAGCCCTACCGGGGTCAGCTGGGAAAAACTGTTTTTT. Its protein product is CASSPTGVSWEKLFF.

This clone turned up a few times. J is TRBJ2-5 and V is TRBV5-1; no definite D call. This CDR3 is built from 12 residues. V lost 2 bases and J lost 2, with 4 bases in between. Germline CDR1 SGHRS, CDR2 YFSETQ. The CDR3 region is CASSFSQETQYF. The DNA for the CDR3 is TGCGCCAGCAGCTTTAGTCAAGAGACCCAGTACTTC.

This clone was seen more than once but under ten times. The DNA for the CDR3 is TGCGCCAGCAGCTTGGAAGCGGCCTCCTACGAGCAGTACTTC. This encodes CASSLEAASYEQYF. This chain uses TRBV5-1 with TRBJ2-7; a weak D match, TRBD2 (5 bases). This CDR3 comprises 14 residues. The V end was cut by 0 bases, the J end by 0 bases, with 7 bases between. The germline V gene has CDR1 SGHRS and CDR2 YFSETQ.

This clone showed up just once. The chain has TRBV6-5 and TRBJ2-1; perhaps TRBD1 as D (7 bases). Germline assignment: CDR1 MNHEY and CDR2 SVGAGI. Trimming took 1 base from V and 7 from J, leaving 14 bases between them. CDR3 size: 15 residues. CDR3 sequence (DNA): TGTGCCAGCAGTTACTTTAGGGGGCGGGAAAATGAGCAGTTCTTC. This codes for CASSYFRGRENEQFF.

The genes are TRBV2 and TRBJ2-3, with a tentative D call TRBD2 (5 bases). V lost 5 bases, J lost 3 bases, and 15 bases lay in between. CDR1 and CDR2 (germline): SNHLY, FYNNEI. The CDR3 is 15 residues long. The CDR3 here is CASSYRGAGTDTQYF. CDR3 sequence (DNA): TGTGCCAGCAGTTACCGGGGAGCAGGAACAGATACGCAGTATTTT.

The rearrangement joins TRBV5-4 to TRBJ2-2, with 8 bases identical to TRBD2. With V trimmed by 2 bases and J by 5 bases, 8 bases remained unmatched. The CDR3 runs to 16 residues. From germline, CDR1 is SGHNT and CDR2 YYREEE (reference sequence). The CDR3 sequence is CASSFSGGPRTGELFF. In DNA, the CDR3 is TGTGCCAGCAGCTTCTCGGGGGGGCCACGAACCGGGGAGCTGTTTTTT.

This chain connects TRBV28 to TRBJ1-1; TRBD1 might be the D (6 bases). CDR3 length equals 14 residues. Germline CDR1 and CDR2: MDHEN and SYDVKM. The germline V and J ends were trimmed by 7 bases and 5 bases, with 17 bases remaining between them. The CDR3 loop reads CASTRGGTGTEAFF. The CDR3 DNA sequence: TGTGCCAGCACTAGGGGGGGAACAGGGACTGAAGCTTTCTTT.

This chain uses TRBV5-1 with TRBJ2-7, with 8 bases identical to TRBD1. The germline V gene has CDR1 SGHRS and CDR2 YFSETQ. The CDR3 is 13 residues long. Trimming removed 5 bases from V and 3 bases from J; junction bases left unmatched: 4. The CDR3 DNA is TGCGCCAGCAGGCTGGGACAGGTCTACGAGCAGTACTTC. This translates into CASRLGQVYEQYF.

The V call is TRBV2, the J call TRBJ2-7; D remains unclear. Trimming shortened V by 4 bases and J by 2 bases, and 6 bases separated the two germline ends. Germline V gives CDR1 SNHLY, CDR2 FYNNEI. This CDR3 contains 12 residues. The chain's CDR3 is CASSGSTYEQYF. For the CDR3, the DNA is TGTGCCAGCAGTGGCAGTACCTACGAGCAGTACTTC.

The J gene is TRBJ2-7, the V gene TRBV4-1, with 11 bases matching TRBD1. Germline lookup yields CDR1 MGHRA and CDR2 YSYEKL. The V segment lost 3 bases and the J segment 3 bases; nucleotides outside the gene matches: 7. The CDR3 sequence is 16 residues long. CDR3 amino acids: CASSQVGGTGGYEQYF. CDR3 sequence (DNA): TGCGCCAGCAGCCAGGTGGGGGGGACAGGGGGCTACGAGCAGTACTTC.

This clone was counted once. A read error may account for a junction end that differs from germline. The chain links TRBV28 to TRBJ1-2; D perhaps matches TRBD1 (5 bases). This CDR3 has 12 residues. Germline V gene lookup returns CDR1 MDHEN and CDR2 SYDVKM. The CDR3 bases are TGCGCGTGGGGCAGGGCCCTTTATGGCTACACCTTC. Protein product: CAWGRALYGYTF.

V and J are TRBV5-1 and TRBJ2-1; 13 positions agree with TRBD2. Trimming cost V 5 bases and J 6 bases; bases outside gene matches: 8. Per the germline V gene, CDR1 is SGHRS and CDR2 is YFSETQ. The CDR3 totals 16 residues. CDR3 protein: CASSSFGTSGANEQFF. The CDR3, as DNA: TGCGCCAGCAGTTCCTTTGGGACTAGCGGGGCCAATGAGCAGTTCTTC.

The CDR3 reads CASSYSDQETQYF. The CDR3, as DNA: TGTGCCAGCAGTTATTCGGACCAAGAGACCCAGTACTTC. The rearrangement uses TRBV6-5 and TRBJ2-5; no firm D call. The CDR3 totals 13 residues. Germline values: CDR1 MNHEY, CDR2 SVGAGI. Trimming removed 3 bases at V and 0 bases at J, with 5 bases between.

The chain uses TRBV7-2 and TRBJ2-5, with D perhaps TRBD1 (6 bases). V dropped 1 base and J dropped 2 bases, with 11 bases sitting between them. The V gene's germline CDR1 is SGHTA and CDR2 FQGNSA. The CDR3 is 15 residues long. The CDR3 nucleotides are TGTGCCAGCAGCTTAGAAGGGGGTTGGCAAGAGACCCAGTACTTC. This translates into CASSLEGGWQETQYF.

The CDR3, as DNA: TGTGCCAGCAGTTACTCGCCTAGCGGGGGCACAGATACGCAGTATTTT. It encodes CASSYSPSGGTDTQYF. V is TRBV6-5 and J is TRBJ2-3, with 9 nucleotides matching TRBD2. Germline CDR1 MNHEY, CDR2 SVGAGI. The length of the CDR3 is 16 residues. Germline trimming cut 0 bases from V and 1 base from J; bases unmatched to any gene: 2.

This clone occurred a few times. One end of the junction fails to match germline, which may point to a read error. The chain is built from TRBV29-1 and TRBJ2-7; 8 positions agree with TRBD1. Germline V gene sequence: CDR1 SQVTM, CDR2 ANQGSEA. The CDR3 runs 11 residues. The CDR3 here is CSVLAGTGESF. CDR3 coding DNA: TGCAGCGTACTTGCCGGGACAGGCGAATCCTTC.

The CDR3 DNA reads as TGTGCCAGTAGTATCCCCGGGACAGGCGGCGCCATATATTTT. Its translation is CASSIPGTGGAIYF. The chain recombines TRBV19 with TRBJ1-3, with 8 bases that match TRBD1. Germline V lookup: CDR1 LNHDA, CDR2 SQIVND (reference sequence). The CDR3 extends over 14 amino acids. Trimming cost V 3 bases and J 11 bases; bases outside gene matches: 9.

The chain employs TRBV7-2 and TRBJ2-3; D is uncertain. There are 14 residues in the CDR3. CDR1 and CDR2 (germline): SGHTA, FQGNSA. V lost 1 base and J 1 base, leaving 6 bases between the germline ends. CDR3 loop: CASSLGVGTDTQYF. Here the CDR3 DNA reads TGTGCCAGCAGCTTAGGCGTTGGCACAGATACGCAGTATTTT. The whole variable domain, filled in from reference TRBV7-2 and TRBJ2-3, reads GAGVSQSPSNKVTEKGKDVELRCDPISGHTALYWYRQSLGQGLEFLIYFQGNSAPDKSGLPSDRFSAERTGGSVSTLTIQRTQQEDSAVYLCASSLGVGTDTQYFGPGTRLTVL.

The CDR3 region has the DNA TGCAGTGCCGGACAGGGGGCCTATGGCTACACCTTC. This sequence encodes CSAGQGAYGYTF. The genes are TRBV29-1 and TRBJ1-2; 11 nucleotides align to TRBD1. The CDR3 is made up of 12 amino acids. The V gene's germline CDR1 is SQVTM and CDR2 ANQGSEA.

The J gene is TRBJ2-5, the V gene TRBV5-1, with 9 bases identical to TRBD1. The CDR3 is made up of 15 amino acids. The germline V gene encodes CDR1 SGHRS and CDR2 YFSETQ. J gave up 11 bases and V 0 bases, and 11 bases lay outside the gene matches. DNA for the CDR3: TGCGCCAGCAGCTTGGCCGGGACAGGGTATACGGAGCAGTACTTC. This gives the protein CASSLAGTGYTEQYF.

J is TRBJ1-1 and V is TRBV5-1, with a weak D call TRBD1 (6 bases). The ends were cut back, 1 base at V and 0 bases at J, with 10 bases in the middle. The V gene's germline CDR1 is SGHRS and CDR2 YFSETQ. The CDR3 is 15 amino acids. This CDR3 is CASSLIQGVNTEAFF. Here the CDR3 DNA reads TGCGCCAGCAGCTTGATACAGGGAGTGAACACTGAAGCTTTCTTT.

The genes are TRBV5-1 and TRBJ1-5; TRBD1 might be the D (5 bases). The length of the CDR3 is 15 residues. V gave up 0 bases and J gave up 7 bases, with 14 bases separating them. Per the germline V gene, CDR1 is SGHRS and CDR2 is YFSETQ. This chain's CDR3 is CASSLEGAPGQPQHF. Here the CDR3 DNA reads TGCGCCAGCAGCTTGGAAGGGGCGCCCGGGCAGCCCCAGCATTTT. Using reference TRBV5-1 and TRBJ1-5 for the parts outside the CDR3, the full variable domain is KAGVTQTPRYLIKTRGQQVTLSCSPISGHRSVSWYQQTPGQGLQFLFEYFSETQRNKGNFPGRFSGRQFSNSRSEMNVSTLELGDSALYLCASSLEGAPGQPQHFGDGTRLSIL.